This T cell receptor beta chain was captured by sequencing in a study of cytomegalovirus exposure and HLA in healthy donors. Primers for the PCR totalled 60 Vbeta and 13 Jbeta. TCRdb's table, derived via immunoSEQ multiplex PCR, lists solely in-frame clones and lacks some. The data contain roughly 230,000 clones, 80% to 90% of them singletons. V was pared by 4 bases and J by 4 bases, with 15 bases of the junction left unmatched. There are 18 residues in the CDR3. CDR1 is MNHEY, CDR2 SMNVEV, per germline (reference sequence). Study findings and constraints: The number of N-insertions in an Asian-associated ancestry cluster was reportedly below the approximately 600-donor mean in a later analysis. As a later analysis showed, several of the most significant clusters appeared to be linked to common viral pathogens.

As to this clone: Antigen specificity is unknown.

Sequencing was carried out using PBMCs. The receptor's source is a girl aged 2 to 10 in good health and CMV-seronegative. This chain uses TRBV27 with TRBJ2-3, with 9 positions matching TRBD1. CDR3 protein: CASSYPPGTGKVADTQYF. CDR3 coding DNA: TGTGCCAGCAGTTACCCACCCGGGACAGGGAAGGTCGCAGATACGCAGTATTTT.